This T cell receptor beta chain was captured in a study of CD8+ T cells in alopecia areata. The study's findings and limits: Numerous clones, expanded in lesions, remained in scalp and blood during tofacitinib.

With respect to this clone: What it binds is not known.

Treatment indicated: oral pan-JAK inhibitor, 5-10 mg twice daily. RNA extraction and reverse transcription yielded cDNA as sequencing template. The method was immunoSEQ multiplex PCR; TCRdb's version includes in-frame clones alone and lacks a portion of them. The sample has fewer than 200,000 clones, approximately 62% seen once. This sample comprised CD4+ T cells sorted from blood, obtained at week 24, from a patient treated with tofacitinib. The receptor was isolated from a human donor with alopecia areata.

CDR3 sequence (DNA): TGTGCCACCAGCAGCCGGGACAGCCTTACAAAAGTGAACACTGAAGCTTTCTTT. It translates to CATSSRDSLTKVNTEAFF. The rearrangement links TRBV15 to TRBJ1-1, with TRBD1 matching 7 bases. Trimming at V came to 3 bases and at J to 0 bases, leaving 13 bases not matched to a gene. This CDR3 has 18 residues. Germline CDR1 and CDR2: LNHNV and YYDKDF (reference sequence).